This TCR beta chain was recorded in a study of cytomegalovirus exposure and HLA in healthy donors. Germline-derived CDR1 and CDR2 are SGHTA and FQGTGA. There are 15 residues in the CDR3. V was clipped by 2 bases and J by 8 bases, with 13 bases between them. The PCR used 60 Vbeta and 13 Jbeta primers. Sequencing was performed with immunoSEQ multiplex PCR; in TCRdb, only in-frame clones are kept and a portion is missing. The sample lists under 110,000 clones, about four fifths occurring once. The rearrangement joins TRBV7-3 to TRBJ1-6; tentative D call: TRBD1 (6 bases). The TCR originated in a man aged 45 to 65 in good health and CMV-seronegative. Sequenced: PBMCs. The CDR3 region is CASSLERTAYSPLHF. The CDR3, as DNA: TGTGCCAGCAGCTTAGAGAGGACAGCTTATTCACCCCTCCACTTT.